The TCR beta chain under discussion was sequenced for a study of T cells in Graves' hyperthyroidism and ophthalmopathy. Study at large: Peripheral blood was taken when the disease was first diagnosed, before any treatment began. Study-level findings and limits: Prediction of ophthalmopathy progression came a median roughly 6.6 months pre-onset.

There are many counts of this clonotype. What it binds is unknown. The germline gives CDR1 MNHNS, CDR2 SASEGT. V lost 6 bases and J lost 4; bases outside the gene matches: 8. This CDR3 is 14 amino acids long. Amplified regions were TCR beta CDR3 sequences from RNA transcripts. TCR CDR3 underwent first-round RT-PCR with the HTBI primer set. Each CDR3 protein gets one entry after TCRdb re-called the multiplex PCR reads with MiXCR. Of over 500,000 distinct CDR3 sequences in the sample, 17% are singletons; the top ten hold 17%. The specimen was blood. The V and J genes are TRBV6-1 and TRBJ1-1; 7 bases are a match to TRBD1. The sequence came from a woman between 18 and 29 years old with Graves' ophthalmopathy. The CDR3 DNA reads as TGTGCCAGCAGGAGACAGGGATCTGGCACTGAAGCTTTCTTT. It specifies CASRRQGSGTEAFF.